These 25 T cell receptor beta chains came from one sample sequenced in a study of T cell responses to AZD1222 COVID-19 vaccine (dated by TCRdb to about 2021). The library was obtained by the immunoSEQ multiplex PCR assay. TCRdb stores this immuneACCESS table with in-frame sequences only. Part of the clones is absent; in the studies checked, under half of the shortfall reflects unresolved V genes, and no reason is known for the rest. The sample profile shows some 98,000 clones; about four fifths of them were found once. The ten largest clones represent around 14% of the sample. The label giving this sample's time point can be read as: about 28 days (+/-7) after the second vaccine dose. Source: peripheral blood, taken 28 days after the second AZD1222 dose. These receptors were obtained from an adult who received the AZD1222 COVID-19 vaccine.

The rearrangement links TRBV5-1 to TRBJ2-2, with TRBD2 as a possible D gene (5 bases). V was clipped by 4 bases and J by 2 bases, with 12 bases between them. The CDR3 is made up of 15 amino acids. CDR1 is SGHRS and CDR2 is YFSETQ in the germline V gene. Here the CDR3 DNA reads TGCGCCAGCAGCCTGCCGGGAACAAACACCGGGGAGCTGTTTTTT. Translated: CASSLPGTNTGELFF. Full variable domain (missing parts from reference TRBV5-1 and TRBJ2-2): KAGVTQTPRYLIKTRGQQVTLSCSPISGHRSVSWYQQTPGQGLQFLFEYFSETQRNKGNFPGRFSGRQFSNSRSEMNVSTLELGDSALYLCASSLPGTNTGELFFGEGSRLTVL.

The chain links TRBV18 to TRBJ2-4; tentatively, D is TRBD1 or TRBD2 (5 bases each). CDR1 and CDR2 from the germline V gene are KGHSH and LQKENI. The CDR3 extends over 16 amino acids. V lost 1 base and J lost 0, with 10 bases in between. The CDR3 spells CASSPRGPGAKNIQYF. The CDR3 nucleotides read TGTGCCAGCTCACCACGGGGACCTGGAGCCAAAAACATTCAGTACTTC.

V usage is TRBV14 and J usage is TRBJ2-2; no clear D gene. CDR1 and CDR2 (germline): SGHDN, FVKESK. The V and J ends lost 1 base and 5 bases respectively, with 14 bases between them. There are 16 residues in the CDR3. In DNA, the CDR3 is TGTGCCAGCAGCCAAGTCGGATCAGGTAGGACCGGGGAGCTGTTTTTT. Its protein product is CASSQVGSGRTGELFF.

This rearrangement joins TRBV18 to TRBJ2-6, with D unresolved. The CDR3 contains 15 residues. V gave up 5 bases and J gave up 1 base, with 9 bases separating them. Germline CDR1 reads KGHSH; CDR2 reads LQKENI. The CDR3 loop is CASSTQLSGANVLTF. CDR3 sequence (DNA): TGTGCCAGCTCAACCCAACTATCTGGGGCCAACGTCCTGACTTTC.

The chain combines TRBV5-7 with TRBJ2-7; D tentatively fits TRBD1 or TRBD2 (5 bases each). TRBV5-7 is an ORF, with its function uncertain. With 0 bases removed from V and 4 bases from J, the gap between germline ends came to 11 bases. CDR3 size: 14 residues. The CDR3 spells CASSLGGDRYEQYF. Written as DNA, the CDR3 is TGTGCCAGCAGCTTGGGAGGGGATAGGTACGAGCAGTACTTC.

This clone was recorded once. The rearrangement links TRBV10-3 to TRBJ1-1; 7 nucleotides match TRBD1. The germline V gene encodes CDR1 ENHRY and CDR2 SYGVKD. The length of the CDR3 is 13 residues. With V trimmed by 2 bases and J by 10 bases, 7 bases remained unmatched. The CDR3 DNA follows: TGTGCCATCAGTGAGCCTAAGGGGGCGCGAGCTTTCTTT. It translates to CAISEPKGARAFF.

The chain combines TRBV7-2 with TRBJ1-5, with 8 bases lining up with TRBD1. The CDR3 is made up of 14 amino acids. V was pared by 8 bases and J by 6 bases, with 9 bases of the junction left unmatched. Germline values: CDR1 SGHTA, CDR2 FQGNSA. CDR3 sequence (DNA): TGTGCCAGCGGGGACAGGAGTCCGGGTCAGCCCCAGCATTTT. Translated: CASGDRSPGQPQHF.

This chain links TRBV6-5 with TRBJ2-2, with D tentatively TRBD2 (6 bases). The CDR3 consists of 13 residues. The germline V and J ends were trimmed by 10 bases and 3 bases, with 12 bases remaining between them. Looked up from germline, CDR1 is MNHEY and CDR2 is SVGAGI. This CDR3 is CAIAGSDTGELFF. DNA for the CDR3: TGTGCCATTGCCGGGAGCGACACCGGGGAGCTGTTTTTT.

The V call is TRBV5-1, the J call TRBJ2-3; D is unclear. The V and J ends lost 4 bases and 2 bases respectively, with 11 bases between them. The CDR3 length is 14 residues. CDR1 and CDR2 from the germline V gene are SGHRS and YFSETQ. The CDR3 DNA sequence: TGCGCCAGCAGCAATAACAGACCCACAGATACGCAGTATTTT. This encodes CASSNNRPTDTQYF.

This chain uses TRBV7-3 with TRBJ2-7, with TRBD2 identical over 7 bases. The germline V gene has CDR1 SGHTA and CDR2 FQGTGA. This CDR3 is 15 amino acids long. With 1 base clipped from V and 2 bases from J, the junction kept 5 bases outside the gene matches. CDR3 region: CASSLSGGSTYEQYF. The DNA for the CDR3 is TGTGCCAGCAGCTTAAGCGGCGGGAGCACCTACGAGCAGTACTTC.

V usage is TRBV5-1 and J usage is TRBJ2-5, with a weak D call TRBD2 (5 bases). V shed 4 bases and J shed 5 bases, with 15 bases lying between them. From germline, CDR1 is SGHRS and CDR2 YFSETQ. The CDR3 extends over 14 amino acids. The CDR3 bases are TGCGCCAGCAGCCTGATAGATCCGGGGGAGACCCAGTACTTC. This encodes CASSLIDPGETQYF.

With respect to this clone: One end of the junction fails to match germline, which may point to a read error. The chain combines TRBV7-9 with TRBJ1-1; D gene ambiguous. This CDR3 region has 13 residues. Germline CDR1 is SEHNR and CDR2 is FQNEAQ (reference sequence). The CDR3 DNA reads as TGTGCCAGCAGCTTATTCGCCTCCGCGGCAGTAGACTTT. The encoded protein is CASSLFASAAVDF.

This sequence joins TRBV15 and TRBJ2-1, with D tentatively TRBD1 or TRBD2 (5 bases each). CDR1 is LNHNV and CDR2 is YYDKDF in the germline V gene (reference sequence). This CDR3 has 20 amino acids. The germline V and J ends were trimmed by 1 base and 10 bases, with 32 bases remaining between them. The CDR3 is CATSRGGGGSLTQMRSEQFF. Written as DNA, the CDR3 is TGTGCCACCAGCAGAGGGGGCGGTGGGAGTCTGACCCAAATGAGATCGGAGCAGTTCTTC.

The rearrangement joins TRBV19 to TRBJ1-4, with unresolved D. Germline CDR1 and CDR2: LNHDA and SQIVND (reference sequence). Trimming took off 6 bases at V and 10 bases at J, with 15 bases between the two ends. The length of the CDR3 is 13 residues. As DNA, the CDR3 is TGTGCCAGTAGCACCAACGAACAAGTAAAACTGTTTTTT. Its translation is CASSTNEQVKLFF.

The chain recombines TRBV7-2 with TRBJ1-3; D not resolved. The length of the CDR3 is 12 residues. Looked up from germline, CDR1 is SGHTA and CDR2 is FQGNSA. V gave up 4 bases and J gave up 7 bases, with 8 bases separating them. CDR3 in amino acids: CASSSLTNTIYF. The CDR3 nucleotides are TGTGCCAGCAGCTCCCTAACGAACACCATATATTTT.

The chain carries TRBV18 and TRBJ2-6; D is perhaps TRBD1 (6 bases). Germline V gene lookup returns CDR1 KGHSH and CDR2 LQKENI. The CDR3 runs to 16 residues. V lost 5 bases and J 0 bases, leaving 11 bases between the germline ends. This chain's CDR3 is CASSSGAGSGANVLTF. CDR3 in DNA: TGTGCCAGCTCATCAGGGGCCGGCTCTGGGGCCAACGTCCTGACTTTC.

This clone was recorded only once. This sequence joins TRBV13 and TRBJ2-3; D is unresolved. The CDR3 is 14 residues long. Trimming pared 1 base from V and 0 bases from J, leaving 5 bases between. CDR1 is PRHDT and CDR2 is FYEKMQ in the germline V gene (reference sequence). CDR3 nucleotide sequence: TGTGCCAGCAGCTTAGTTCCAAGCACAGATACGCAGTATTTT. This encodes CASSLVPSTDTQYF.

The chain employs TRBV19 and TRBJ2-7; TRBD1 matches at 8 bases. The CDR3 runs 13 residues. The germline V gene has CDR1 LNHDA and CDR2 SQIVND (reference sequence). J was trimmed by 5 bases and V by 5 bases; bases with no gene match: 5. The CDR3 DNA follows: TGTGCCAGTAGTTCGGACAGGGTCCACGAGCAGTACTTC. Its translation: CASSSDRVHEQYF. Full variable domain (missing parts from reference TRBV19 and TRBJ2-7): DGGITQSPKYLFRKEGQNVTLSCEQNLNHDAMYWYRQDPGQGLRLIYYSQIVNDFQKGDIAEGYSVSREKKESFPLTVTSAQKNPTAFYLCASSSDRVHEQYFGPGTRLTVT.

The chain couples TRBV12-1 to TRBJ2-2; no check of the table's D call, TRBD2, against the DNA was made. TRBV12-1 is marked as a pseudogene. The CDR3 loop spans 18 amino acids. DNA of the CDR3: TGTGCCAGCAGCTTGCGAATCGGGACTAGCGGTGACACCGGGGAGCTGTTTTTT. Amino acids: CASSLRIGTSGDTGELFF.

V gene TRBV5-5 combines with J gene TRBJ1-2; 9 nucleotides agree with TRBD1. J lost 12 bases, V lost 3 bases, and 6 bases had no gene match. The CDR3 consists of 12 residues. CDR1 is SGHKS, CDR2 YYEKEE, per germline (reference sequence). The CDR3 reads CASSWMGQGDTF. The CDR3 DNA sequence: TGTGCCAGCAGCTGGATGGGACAGGGTGACACCTTC.

This chain joins TRBV27 and TRBJ1-2, with D tentatively TRBD1 (5 bases). The CDR3 is 13 amino acids. Germline lookup yields CDR1 MNHEY and CDR2 SMNVEV (reference sequence). V was trimmed by 4 bases and J by 8 bases, leaving 14 bases between them. The CDR3 nucleotides are TGTGCCAGCAGTTGGAGGGGTTTGGACGGCTACACCTTC. This gives the protein CASSWRGLDGYTF.

The chain combines TRBV18 with TRBJ1-1, with 7 bases matching TRBD1. CDR3 length equals 14 residues. Germline CDR1 reads KGHSH; CDR2 reads LQKENI. V lost 6 bases to trimming and J lost 6 bases; unmatched junction nucleotides: 10. CDR3 sequence (DNA): TGTGCCAGCTCTCCGGACAGGCCGGGGCCTGAAGCTTTCTTT. Amino acids: CASSPDRPGPEAFF.

This clone was counted a single time. The chain combines TRBV7-3 with TRBJ2-3, with D possibly TRBD2 on 6 matching bases. Germline V gives CDR1 SGHTA, CDR2 FQGTGA. Trimming shortened V by 2 bases and J by 11 bases, and 20 bases separated the two germline ends. This CDR3 is built from 15 residues. CDR3 in DNA: TGTGCCAGCAGCTTATCCAGGCCGGAGATGGGGGGGCAGTATTTT. Translated, it gives CASSLSRPEMGGQYF.

The rearrangement joins TRBV19 to TRBJ1-4; no reliable D call. Trimming pared 10 bases from V and 3 bases from J, leaving 12 bases between. CDR1 is LNHDA and CDR2 is SQIVND in the germline V gene (reference sequence). This CDR3 has 13 residues. The CDR3 loop is CATLRQPNEKLFF. The CDR3 DNA follows: TGTGCCACCCTTCGCCAGCCTAATGAAAAACTGTTTTTT.

The chain uses TRBV30 and TRBJ2-2, with TRBD2 matching over 10 bases. V shed 3 bases, J shed 4 bases, and the junction held 2 bases outside the gene matches. The germline gives CDR1 GTSNPN, CDR2 SVGIG (reference sequence). The CDR3 sequence is 14 residues long. The CDR3 DNA is TGTGCCTGGAGGACTAGCGGGTTCACCGGGGAGCTGTTTTTT. This translates into CAWRTSGFTGELFF.